The 17 T cell receptor beta chains reported below all come from one sample, sequenced in a study of blood T cell repertoires in COVID-19. The repertoire was sequenced with immunoSEQ multiplex PCR; TCRdb's copy has only in-frame clones and lacks some. The table lists some 110,000 clones, more than 75% of them singletons, with less than 1.5% in the top ten. The sample comprised peripheral blood. The receptors stem from a middle-aged man with acute or convalescent COVID-19.

This chain links TRBV19 with TRBJ1-2; D not certain. CDR3 length: 14 amino acids. The germline V gene encodes CDR1 LNHDA and CDR2 SQIVND (reference sequence). The V end was cut by 5 bases, the J end by 7 bases, with 17 bases between. The DNA for the CDR3 is TGTGCCAGTAGTCCCGGTGGTATCGTTAGTGGCTACACCTTC. It encodes CASSPGGIVSGYTF.

The rearrangement joins TRBV28 to TRBJ1-1, with D possibly TRBD1 on 6 matching bases. Germline V gene lookup returns CDR1 MDHEN and CDR2 SYDVKM. This CDR3 has 14 residues. Trimming stripped 3 bases from V and 3 bases from J, with 11 bases between. The CDR3 DNA reads TGTGCCAGCAGTTTGGTGGGACACTACACTGAAGCTTTCTTT. This translates into CASSLVGHYTEAFF.

The chain is built from TRBV7-9 and TRBJ1-1; the D is unclear. There are 15 residues in the CDR3. Per germline, CDR1 SEHNR and CDR2 FQNEAQ (reference sequence). The V and J ends lost 2 bases and 1 base respectively, with 11 bases between them. CDR3 bases: TGTGCCAGCAGCTTAACGGGTATAAGGAACACTGAAGCTTTCTTT. It codes for CASSLTGIRNTEAFF.

The chain links TRBV28 to TRBJ1-5; 7 nucleotides align to TRBD1. This CDR3 is 13 amino acids long. The germline CDR1 and CDR2 sequences are MDHEN and SYDVKM. V shed 5 bases, J shed 6 bases, and the junction held 4 bases outside the gene matches. The CDR3 protein is CASSTGVGQPQHF. As DNA, the CDR3 is TGTGCCAGCAGTACAGGGGTAGGTCAGCCCCAGCATTTT.

The genes are TRBV5-1 and TRBJ2-1; 10 bases map to TRBD2. CDR1 and CDR2 (germline): SGHRS, YFSETQ. The CDR3 loop spans 15 amino acids. The V gene end was trimmed by 4 bases and the J gene end by 8 bases; junction bases not matched to a gene: 9. In DNA, the CDR3 is TGCGCCAGCAGCGCCCCTAGCGGGAGTGTAGATGAGCAGTTCTTC. Protein: CASSAPSGSVDEQFF.

The CDR3 DNA sequence: TGCGCCAGCAGCCAGACTCTCGCTAGCACAGATACGCAGTATTTT. It yields the protein CASSQTLASTDTQYF. The rearrangement links TRBV4-3 to TRBJ2-3; D remains unclear. V lost 3 bases, J lost 0 bases, and 10 bases lay in between. Germline lookup yields CDR1 LGHNA and CDR2 YSLEER. The CDR3 is 15 amino acids.

CDR3 coding DNA: TGTGCCAGCAGCTCCCCGGGGAAGAAGCCCCAGCATTTT. It is translated as CASSSPGKKPQHF. The gene calls are TRBV5-8 and TRBJ1-5; D not resolved. In germline, CDR1 is SGHTS, CDR2 YDEGEE. The V end was cut by 3 bases, the J end by 8 bases, with 12 bases between. This CDR3 is built from 13 residues. Variable domain in full (rest from reference TRBV5-8 and TRBJ1-5): EAGVTQSPTHLIKTRGQQATLRCSPISGHTSVYWYQQALGLGLQFLLWYDEGEERNRGNFPPRFSGRQFPNYSSELNVNALELEDSALYLCASSSPGKKPQHFGDGTRLSIL.

The chain employs TRBV5-3 and TRBJ2-2; possibly TRBD1 for D (6 bases). TRBV5-3 is an open reading frame, and its role is uncertain. This CDR3 has 17 residues. V was trimmed by 4 bases and J by 3 bases, leaving 19 bases between them. The CDR3, as DNA: TGTGCCAGAAGCACTACCTACCGGGACACCGACACCGGGGAGCTGTTTTTT. Translated, it gives CARSTTYRDTDTGELFF.

As DNA, the CDR3 is TGTGCCAGCAGCGTAGACGGGGGAATACAGACCCAGTACTTC. Its protein product is CASSVDGGIQTQYF. The chain couples TRBV9 to TRBJ2-5, with D possibly matching TRBD2 (6 bases). The CDR3 is 14 residues long. Germline V gene sequence: CDR1 SGDLS, CDR2 YYNGEE. The V end was cut by 0 bases, the J end by 6 bases, with 12 bases between. The full variable domain, its missing parts supplied by reference TRBV9 and TRBJ2-5, is DSGVTQTPKHLITATGQRVTLRCSPRSGDLSVYWYQQSLDQGLQFLIQYYNGEERAKGNILERFSAQQFPDLHSELNLSSLELGDSALYFCASSVDGGIQTQYFGPGTRLLVL.

This sequence joins TRBV14 and TRBJ2-7; D is perhaps TRBD1 (5 bases). Germline V gene sequence: CDR1 SGHDN, CDR2 FVKESK. The CDR3 sequence is 13 residues long. Trimming left V 3 bases short and J 2 bases short, with 8 bases between. CDR3 amino acids: CASSHRETYEQYF. The CDR3 DNA is TGTGCCAGCAGCCACAGGGAAACCTACGAGCAGTACTTC.

This chain uses TRBV5-6 with TRBJ1-5; D gene ambiguous. The germline gives CDR1 SGHDT, CDR2 YYEEEE. V lost 2 bases and J lost 1, with 13 bases in between. CDR3 length: 16 residues. CDR3 sequence reads: CASSFYLRGSNQPQHF. CDR3 nucleotides: TGTGCCAGCAGCTTCTATCTGCGAGGGAGCAATCAGCCCCAGCATTTT.

The V call is TRBV5-1, the J call TRBJ2-7, with a tentative D call TRBD2 (5 bases). CDR3 length equals 13 residues. Trimming took 3 bases from V and 6 from J, leaving 13 bases between them. CDR1 and CDR2 from the germline V gene are SGHRS and YFSETQ. The chain's CDR3 is CASSSSLAAEQYF. CDR3 DNA sequence: TGCGCCAGCAGCTCCAGCCTAGCAGCCGAGCAGTACTTC.

In this sample, this clone turned up once. This chain uses TRBV4-2 with TRBJ2-1; no clear D gene. V shed 5 bases and J shed 7 bases, with 24 bases lying between them. Per the germline V gene, CDR1 is LGHNA and CDR2 is YNFKEQ. The CDR3 has 17 residues. CDR3 sequence: CASSKAGSSSRSNEQFF. The CDR3 DNA follows: TGTGCCAGCAGCAAGGCCGGGTCTTCTTCTAGATCGAATGAGCAGTTCTTC.

The chain links TRBV19 to TRBJ1-6, with D possibly being TRBD1 (5 bases). This CDR3 has 15 residues. Trimming removed 1 base from V and 2 bases from J, with 6 bases in between. In germline, CDR1 is LNHDA, CDR2 SQIVND (reference sequence). The DNA of the CDR3 is TGTGCCAGTAGTATAGGACAGACCTATAATTCACCCCTCCACTTT. Its translation is CASSIGQTYNSPLHF.

A word on this clone: The junction departs from germline at one end; a sequencing error may be responsible. The V call is TRBV27, the J call TRBJ2-1; D gene uncertain. Germline assignment: CDR1 MNHEY and CDR2 SMNVEV (reference sequence). The CDR3 totals 11 residues. CDR3 protein: CRGGTYNEQFF. CDR3 DNA sequence: TGCCGTGGCGGAACCTACAATGAGCAGTTCTTC.

The chain couples TRBV18 to TRBJ2-5, with 9 positions matching TRBD1. This CDR3 is built from 16 residues. Looked up from germline, CDR1 is KGHSH and CDR2 is LQKENI. Unmatched junction bases numbered 9, after V lost 3 bases and J lost 4 bases. The DNA for the CDR3 is TGTGCCAGCTCACCGGGACAGGGTCTTAAAGGAGAGACCCAGTACTTC. It translates to CASSPGQGLKGETQYF.

The genes are TRBV2 and TRBJ2-7; no clear D. Germline CDR1 and CDR2: SNHLY and FYNNEI. Trimming took 8 bases from V and 3 from J, leaving 11 bases between them. CDR3 size: 12 residues. This chain's CDR3 is CASRQPLYEQYF. CDR3 nucleotides: TGTGCCAGCCGACAACCTCTCTACGAGCAGTACTTC. Supplemented by reference TRBV2 and TRBJ2-7, the full variable domain reads EPEVTQTPSHQVTQMGQEVILRCVPISNHLYFYWYRQILGQKVEFLVSFYNNEISEKSEIFDDQFSVERPDGSNFTLKIRSTKLEDSAMYFCASRQPLYEQYFGPGTRLTVT.